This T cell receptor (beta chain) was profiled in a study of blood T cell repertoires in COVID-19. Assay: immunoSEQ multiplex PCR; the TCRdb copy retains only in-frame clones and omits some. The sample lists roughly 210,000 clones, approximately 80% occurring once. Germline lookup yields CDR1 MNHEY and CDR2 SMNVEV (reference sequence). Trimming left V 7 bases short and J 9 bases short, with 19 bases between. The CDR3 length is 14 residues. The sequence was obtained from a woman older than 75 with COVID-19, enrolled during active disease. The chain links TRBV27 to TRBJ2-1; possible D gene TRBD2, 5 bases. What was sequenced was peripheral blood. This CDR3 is CASTYYGREGEQFF. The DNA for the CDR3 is TGTGCCAGCACCTACTATGGCCGCGAGGGTGAGCAGTTCTTC.